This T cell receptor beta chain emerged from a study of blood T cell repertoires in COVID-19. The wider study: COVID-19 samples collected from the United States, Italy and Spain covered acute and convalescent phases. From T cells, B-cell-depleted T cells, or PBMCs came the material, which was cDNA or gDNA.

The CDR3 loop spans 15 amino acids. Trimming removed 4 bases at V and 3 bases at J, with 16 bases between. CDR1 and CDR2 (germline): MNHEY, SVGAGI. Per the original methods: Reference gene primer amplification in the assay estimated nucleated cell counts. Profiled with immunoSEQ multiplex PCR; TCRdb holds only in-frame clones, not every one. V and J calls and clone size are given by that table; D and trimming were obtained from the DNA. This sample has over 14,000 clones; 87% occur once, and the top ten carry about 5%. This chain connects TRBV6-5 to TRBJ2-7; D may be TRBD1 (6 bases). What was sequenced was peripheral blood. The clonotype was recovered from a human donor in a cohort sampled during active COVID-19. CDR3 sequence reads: CASSSPAQGHYEQYF. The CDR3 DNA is TGTGCCAGCAGTTCTCCCGCTCAGGGACACTACGAGCAGTACTTC.